One sample yielded the 17 T cell receptor beta chains listed below, sequenced in a study of early T cells in non-severe SARS-CoV-2 infection. TCRdb used MiXCR to reprocess the 5' RACE reads, holding one entry per CDR3 protein. This table has around 37,000 distinct CDR3 sequences, roughly 9.7% appearing once. The sequenced material came from whole blood. All receptors derive from an adult who was a healthcare worker with PCR-confirmed SARS-CoV-2 infection or an uninfected control (not recorded which).

This clonotype was counted a few times. The chain has TRBV27 and TRBJ2-1; D may be TRBD2 (5 bases). The V gene lost 6 bases and the J gene lost 8 bases, with 17 bases spanning the gap. The CDR3 has 14 amino acids. Germline V CDR1 and CDR2: MNHEY, SMNVEV (reference sequence). This CDR3 reads CASRRITRSDEQFF. The CDR3 DNA reads as TGTGCCAGCAGACGAATTACTAGAAGCGATGAGCAGTTCTTC.

This clonotype was seen a handful of times. This chain joins TRBV12-3 or TRBV12-4 and TRBJ1-1; the D is unclear. This CDR3 comprises 15 residues. V was trimmed by 6 bases and J by 2 bases, leaving 16 bases between them. The CDR3 loop is CASRAWEGSNTEAFF. CDR3 bases: TGTGCCAGCAGGGCATGGGAGGGTTCAAACACTGAAGCTTTCTTT.

The rearrangement joins TRBV18 to TRBJ2-3; D uncertain. Germline V gives CDR1 KGHSH, CDR2 LQKENI. The CDR3 has 13 amino acids. Trimming stripped 3 bases from V and 5 bases from J, with 9 bases between. The DNA for the CDR3 is TGTGCCAGCTCACCGGGCCCCGGAGATACGCAGTATTTT. This encodes CASSPGPGDTQYF.

This clonotype was observed at least ten times. The V gene is TRBV5-4, the J gene TRBJ1-1; D unclear. Germline loops: CDR1 SGHNT, CDR2 YYREEE (reference sequence). V lost 0 bases and J 1 base, leaving 19 bases between the germline ends. The CDR3 sequence is 18 residues long. The CDR3: CASSLEAWAPQSNTEAFF. As DNA, the CDR3 is TGTGCCAGCAGCTTGGAGGCCTGGGCCCCCCAGTCGAACACTGAAGCTTTCTTT.

This clonotype was seen a few times. The chain couples TRBV20-1 to TRBJ2-3; TRBD1 is a possible D gene (7 bases). Trimming cost V 4 bases and J 4 bases, with 18 bases left between them. Per the germline V gene, CDR1 is DFQATT and CDR2 is SNEGSKA (reference sequence). This CDR3 spans 15 amino acids. CDR3 coding DNA: TGCAGTGCTACGGGGGCAGGGGGTCAGGCAGATACGCAGTATTTT. Its protein is CSATGAGGQADTQYF.

This clonotype has a count of ten or more. The rearrangement uses TRBV5-1 and TRBJ2-7, with TRBD2 matching 12 bases. V lost 4 bases, J lost 7 bases, and 9 bases stayed unmatched. The germline gives CDR1 SGHRS, CDR2 YFSETQ. This CDR3 spans 15 amino acids. The CDR3 region is CASSGAGLAGTEQYF. CDR3 nucleotide sequence: TGCGCCAGCAGCGGGGCCGGACTAGCGGGGACAGAGCAGTACTTC.

This clonotype has only a few counts. V gene TRBV6-6 combines with J gene TRBJ2-7, with D tentatively TRBD2 (6 bases). This CDR3 contains 15 residues. Germline V gene sequence: CDR1 MNHNY, CDR2 SVGAGI (reference sequence). V shed 0 bases and J shed 4 bases, with 13 bases lying between them. CDR3 region: CASSYSDPAGYEQYF. As DNA, the CDR3 is TGTGCCAGCAGTTACTCTGACCCCGCGGGATACGAGCAGTACTTC.

This clonotype was counted at least ten times. The J gene is TRBJ1-6, the V gene TRBV7-2; D is uncertain. Germline V CDR1 and CDR2: SGHTA, FQGNSA. The CDR3 is made up of 17 amino acids. The ends were cut back, 4 bases at V and 2 bases at J, with 15 bases in the middle. The chain's CDR3 is CASSSEGNRAYNSPLHF. CDR3 sequence (DNA): TGTGCCAGCAGCTCCGAAGGGAATAGGGCCTATAATTCACCCCTCCACTTT. Drawing the rest from reference TRBV7-2 and TRBJ1-6, the complete variable domain is GAGVSQSPSNKVTEKGKDVELRCDPISGHTALYWYRQSLGQGLEFLIYFQGNSAPDKSGLPSDRFSAERTGGSVSTLTIQRTQQEDSAVYLCASSSEGNRAYNSPLHFGNGTRLTVT.

This clonotype was counted many times. V gene TRBV29-1 combines with J gene TRBJ1-1, with D unresolved. Deletions cut 5 bases from V and 2 bases from J, with 9 bases between. CDR1 SQVTM and CDR2 ANQGSEA come from the germline V gene. The CDR3 is made up of 12 amino acids. The CDR3 is CSVFRSNTEAFF. DNA of the CDR3: TGCAGCGTTTTCCGGTCAAACACTGAAGCTTTCTTT.

The chain combines TRBV12-3 or TRBV12-4 with TRBJ2-3; D gene uncertain. Trimming took 4 bases from V and 6 from J, leaving 14 bases between them. The length of the CDR3 is 14 residues. The CDR3 here is CASSSSWGRDTQYF. CDR3 nucleotide sequence: TGTGCCAGCAGTTCCTCCTGGGGTCGGGATACGCAGTATTTT.

This clonotype was found once. V usage is TRBV9 and J usage is TRBJ2-2; D is uncertain. CDR1 and CDR2 (germline): SGDLS, YYNGEE. The CDR3 is 14 residues long. The V end was cut by 2 bases, the J end by 5 bases, with 10 bases between. The CDR3: CASSVSPVTGELFF. The CDR3 nucleotides read TGTGCCAGCAGCGTCTCGCCTGTGACCGGGGAGCTGTTTTTT. Full variable domain (missing parts from reference TRBV9 and TRBJ2-2): DSGVTQTPKHLITATGQRVTLRCSPRSGDLSVYWYQQSLDQGLQFLIQYYNGEERAKGNILERFSAQQFPDLHSELNLSSLELGDSALYFCASSVSPVTGELFFGEGSRLTVL.

The chain recombines TRBV7-9 with TRBJ1-2; D is uncertain. The CDR3 is 14 residues long. With 4 bases removed from V and 4 bases from J, the gap between germline ends came to 13 bases. CDR1 is SEHNR and CDR2 is FQNEAQ in the germline V gene (reference sequence). The DNA for the CDR3 is TGTGCCAGCAGCTCCTCCCGGGGTGGCTATGGCTACACCTTC. Amino acid sequence: CASSSSRGGYGYTF.

This clonotype was seen many times. The rearrangement joins TRBV9 to TRBJ1-1, with a possible D match to TRBD1 (6 bases). The CDR3 contains 14 residues. Germline CDR1 SGDLS, CDR2 YYNGEE. The ends were cut back, 1 base at V and 3 bases at J, with 10 bases in the middle. CDR3 DNA: TGTGCCAGCAGCGTAATAAGGGGGGACACTGAAGCTTTCTTT. Protein sequence: CASSVIRGDTEAFF.

The rearrangement joins TRBV3-1 to TRBJ2-5, with D hard to call. CDR3 size: 14 residues. With 0 bases removed from V and 7 bases from J, the gap between germline ends came to 12 bases. Germline values: CDR1 LGHDT, CDR2 YNNKEL (reference sequence). The CDR3: CASSQDVPKRTQYF. Here the CDR3 DNA reads TGTGCCAGCAGCCAAGACGTCCCGAAGCGGACCCAGTACTTC.

This clonotype showed up just a few times. The J gene is TRBJ2-1, the V gene TRBV7-8, with 10 bases fitting TRBD2. With V trimmed by 5 bases and J by 7 bases, 11 bases remained unmatched. This CDR3 is 16 amino acids long. Germline V gene data show CDR1 as SGHVS and CDR2 as FQNEAQ. The DNA for the CDR3 is TGTGCCAGCAGCCCGTTGGGTAGCGGGGGGTCAAATGAGCAGTTCTTC. This sequence encodes CASSPLGSGGSNEQFF.

This clonotype has a handful of counts. This chain joins TRBV7-9 and TRBJ2-7; D gene unclear. V lost 4 bases to trimming and J lost 0 bases, with 13 bases between them. Germline V gives CDR1 SEHNR, CDR2 FQNEAQ (reference sequence). The CDR3 spans 15 residues. CDR3 in DNA: TGTGCCAGCAGCTCCCGTGACTTGAGCTCCTACGAGCAGTACTTC. Translation gives CASSSRDLSSYEQYF. Full variable domain (rest looked up from reference TRBV7-9 and TRBJ2-7): DTGVSQNPRHKITKRGQNVTFRCDPISEHNRLYWYRQTLGQGPEFLTYFQNEAQLEKSRLLSDRFSAERPKGSFSTLEIQRTEQGDSAMYLCASSSRDLSSYEQYFGPGTRLTVT.

This clonotype has ten or more counts. The chain links TRBV6-1 to TRBJ1-1; D might be TRBD1 (5 bases). There are 17 residues in the CDR3. The V end lost 1 base, the J end lost 4 bases, and 19 bases lay between the germline ends. CDR1 is MNHNS, CDR2 SASEGT, per germline. The DNA for the CDR3 is TGTGCCAGCAGTGAAGATATACAGGTCGGGGGGTTCACTGAAGCTTTCTTT. It is translated as CASSEDIQVGGFTEAFF.